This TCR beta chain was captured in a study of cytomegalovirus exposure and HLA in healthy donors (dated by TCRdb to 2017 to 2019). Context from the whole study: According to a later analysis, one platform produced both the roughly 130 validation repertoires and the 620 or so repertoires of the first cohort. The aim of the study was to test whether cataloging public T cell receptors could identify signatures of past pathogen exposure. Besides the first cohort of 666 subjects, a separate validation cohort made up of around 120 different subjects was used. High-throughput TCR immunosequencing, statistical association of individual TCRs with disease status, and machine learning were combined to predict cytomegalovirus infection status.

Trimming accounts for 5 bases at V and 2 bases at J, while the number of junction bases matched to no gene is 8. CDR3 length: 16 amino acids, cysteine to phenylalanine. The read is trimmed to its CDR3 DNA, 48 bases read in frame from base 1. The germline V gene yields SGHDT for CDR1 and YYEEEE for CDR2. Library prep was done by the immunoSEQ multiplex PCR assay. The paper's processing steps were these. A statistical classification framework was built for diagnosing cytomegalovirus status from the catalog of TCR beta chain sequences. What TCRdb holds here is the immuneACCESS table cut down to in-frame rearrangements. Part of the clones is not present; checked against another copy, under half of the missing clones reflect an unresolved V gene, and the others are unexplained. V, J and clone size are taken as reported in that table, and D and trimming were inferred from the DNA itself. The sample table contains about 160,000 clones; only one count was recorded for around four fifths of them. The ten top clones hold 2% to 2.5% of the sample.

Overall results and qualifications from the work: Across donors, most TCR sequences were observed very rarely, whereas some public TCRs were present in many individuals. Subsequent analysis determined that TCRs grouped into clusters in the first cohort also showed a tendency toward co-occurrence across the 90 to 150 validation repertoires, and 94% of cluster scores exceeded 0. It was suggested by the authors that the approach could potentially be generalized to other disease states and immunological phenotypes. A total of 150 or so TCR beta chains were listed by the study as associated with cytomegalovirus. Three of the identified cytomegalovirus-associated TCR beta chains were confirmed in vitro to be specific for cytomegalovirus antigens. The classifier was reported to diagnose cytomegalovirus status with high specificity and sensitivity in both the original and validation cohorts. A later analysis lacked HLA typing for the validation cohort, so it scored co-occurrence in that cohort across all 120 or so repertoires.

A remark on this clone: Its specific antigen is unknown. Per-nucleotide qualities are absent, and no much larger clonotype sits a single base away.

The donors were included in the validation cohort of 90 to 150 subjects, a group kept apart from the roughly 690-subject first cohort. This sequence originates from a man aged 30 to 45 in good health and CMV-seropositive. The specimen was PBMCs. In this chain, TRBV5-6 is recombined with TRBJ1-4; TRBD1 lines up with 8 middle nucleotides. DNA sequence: TGTGCCAGCAGTTCCGGACAGGGCACGACTAATGAAAAACTGTTTTTT. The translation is CASSSGQGTTNEKLFF.